This entry concerns a single T cell receptor beta chain. Its antigen is as yet unknown. The sample is drawn from a study of CD8 T cells in ankylosing spondylitis. The study's findings and limits: Prior work had noted some motif variants in reactive arthritis blood and synovial fluid. It was reported that disease-linked clones were significantly enriched in matched ankylosing spondylitis synovial fluid. Researchers report that disease-linked clones proved CD8+ and relatively rare in peripheral blood. About 8 highly homologous variants formed a TCR beta motif that appeared characteristic of ankylosing spondylitis blood.

This CDR3 comprises 18 residues. Trimming cost V 4 bases and J 6 bases; bases outside gene matches: 18. Germline V gene data show CDR1 as MDHEN and CDR2 as SYDVKM. Library preparation for TCR beta used quantitative 5'-RACE with molecular barcodes. Each CDR3 protein gets one entry after TCRdb re-called the 5' RACE reads with MiXCR. The sample has about 540,000 distinct CDR3 sequences, approximately 12% seen once; the top ten hold around 7%. V and J are TRBV28 and TRBJ1-1; 9 bases are a match to TRBD1. What was sequenced was blood, either unsorted or a sorted T cell fraction (not recorded which). This receptor was obtained from a male donor with ankylosing spondylitis. This CDR3 reads CASSSLVDTGQGRAEAFF. Written as DNA, the CDR3 is TGTGCCAGCAGTTCATTAGTCGATACGGGACAGGGCCGGGCTGAAGCTTTCTTT.